Below, 10 T cell receptor beta chains from the same sample are listed, as sequenced in a study of T-cell reconstitution after alpha-beta-depleted transplantation in children. Unique molecular identifiers were incorporated into the prepared TCRbeta library. TCRdb used MiXCR to reprocess the PCR reads, holding one entry per CDR3 protein. Here the sample spans 200,000 to 300,000 distinct CDR3 sequences, less than 9% being singletons. This material consisted of PBMCs, mostly from graft donor cells, taken 180 days after TCRalphabeta/CD19-depleted stem cell transplant. These receptors came from a male patient between 10 and 17 years old who had a stem cell transplant for acute lymphoblastic leukemia, so the T cells may come from the graft donor.

This chain connects TRBV28 to TRBJ1-1; 9 nucleotides align to TRBD1. After removal of 2 bases from V and 11 bases from J, the junction contained 9 bases not matched to a gene. Germline-derived CDR1 and CDR2 are MDHEN and SYDVKM. There are 14 residues in the CDR3. The CDR3 reads CASSLVRDRVVAFF. In nucleotides, the CDR3 is TGTGCCAGCAGTTTAGTGAGGGACAGGGTGGTGGCTTTCTTT.

The table lists this clonotype with many counts. The genes are TRBV11-2 and TRBJ2-5; 10 bases line up with TRBD1. With 3 bases clipped from V and 4 bases from J, the junction kept 5 bases outside the gene matches. This CDR3 comprises 15 residues. Germline V gene sequence: CDR1 SGHAT, CDR2 FQNNGV. CDR3 sequence (DNA): TGTGCCAGCAGCTTTGCGACAGGGGGCGTAGAGACCCAGTACTTC. Residues: CASSFATGGVETQYF.

Ten or more counts support this clonotype. V usage is TRBV20-1 and J usage is TRBJ2-2; D is unresolved. Germline CDR1 and CDR2: DFQATT and SNEGSKA (reference sequence). The germline V and J ends were trimmed by 7 bases and 4 bases, with 13 bases remaining between them. The CDR3 sequence is 13 residues long. The CDR3 region has the DNA TGCAGTGTTCCACACATGAGCACCGGGGAGCTGTTTTTT. The encoded protein is CSVPHMSTGELFF.

This clonotype was recorded at least ten times. The V gene is TRBV7-6, the J gene TRBJ2-5; 9 nucleotides match TRBD2. Per the germline V gene, CDR1 is SGHVS and CDR2 is FNYEAQ. This CDR3 comprises 15 residues. V shed 5 bases, J shed 5 bases, and the junction held 9 bases outside the gene matches. CDR3 sequence: CASSPLLAGGETQYF. The CDR3 DNA sequence: TGTGCCAGCAGCCCCCTACTAGCGGGTGGGGAGACCCAGTACTTC. Variable domain in full (rest from reference TRBV7-6 and TRBJ2-5): GAGVSQSPRYKVTKRGQDVALRCDPISGHVSLYWYRQALGQGPEFLTYFNYEAQQDKSGLPNDRFSAERPEGSISTLTIQRTEQRDSAMYRCASSPLLAGGETQYFGPGTRLLVL.

This clonotype was observed many times. V is TRBV7-9 and J is TRBJ1-3; no clear D. V lost 4 bases and J lost 0, with 10 bases in between. The length of the CDR3 is 15 residues. The germline gives CDR1 SEHNR, CDR2 FQNEAQ (reference sequence). The CDR3 nucleotides read TGTGCCAGCAGCTCCCACATCTTCTCTGGAAACACCATATATTTT. The encoded protein is CASSSHIFSGNTIYF. The whole variable domain, remainder taken from reference TRBV7-9 and TRBJ1-3, is DTGVSQNPRHKITKRGQNVTFRCDPISEHNRLYWYRQTLGQGPEFLTYFQNEAQLEKSRLLSDRFSAERPKGSFSTLEIQRTEQGDSAMYLCASSSHIFSGNTIYFGEGSWLTVV.

This clonotype was observed many times. The J gene is TRBJ2-3, the V gene TRBV25-1, with 10 positions matching TRBD2. CDR3 length: 16 amino acids. Unmatched junction bases numbered 9, after V lost 3 bases and J lost 6 bases. The germline V gene encodes CDR1 MGHDK and CDR2 SYGVNS. The CDR3 spells CASSDLSGRATDTQYF. The CDR3 region has the DNA TGTGCCAGCAGTGATCTCAGCGGGAGGGCCACCGATACGCAGTATTTT.

This clonotype has more than one count but fewer than ten. The chain combines TRBV13 with TRBJ2-3, with 9 bases identical to TRBD2. Germline CDR1 and CDR2: PRHDT and FYEKMQ (reference sequence). This CDR3 region has 13 residues. V lost 1 base to trimming and J lost 12 bases; unmatched junction nucleotides: 5. CDR3 residues: CASSLVVAGDQYF. The CDR3 DNA reads as TGTGCCAGCAGCTTAGTAGTAGCGGGGGACCAGTATTTT.

About this clonotype itself: A much larger clone lies one base from this, so it may be a read error. The genes are TRBV21-1 and TRBJ2-7; the DNA was not compared with TRBD1, the D call given in the table. TRBV21-1 is noted as a pseudogene. The length of the CDR3 is 16 residues. CDR3 amino acids: CASILLQRQGAYEQYF. The CDR3, as DNA: TGTGCCAGCATCTTGCTCCAGAGACAGGGAGCCTACGAGCAGTACTTC.

The V call is TRBV5-4, the J call TRBJ2-1; the match to TRBD2 covers 15 bases. The germline CDR1 and CDR2 sequences are SGHNT and YYREEE (reference sequence). The CDR3 runs 17 residues. Germline trimming cut 0 bases from V and 10 bases from J; bases unmatched to any gene: 8. CDR3 loop: CASSLGLGTSGGREQFF. As DNA, the CDR3 is TGTGCCAGCAGCTTGGGGTTGGGGACTAGCGGGGGGCGAGAGCAGTTCTTC.

In this sample, this clonotype turned up a few times. The chain uses TRBV18 and TRBJ2-1; 8 nucleotides line up with TRBD2. This CDR3 spans 15 amino acids. Germline assignment: CDR1 KGHSH and CDR2 LQKENI. The V and J ends lost 3 bases and 6 bases, in that order; junction bases with no gene match: 7. The CDR3 region has the DNA TGTGCCAGCTCACCGGGACTAGGCATTAGCAATGAGCAGTTCTTC. Its translation: CASSPGLGISNEQFF.